Listed below are T cell receptor beta chains from one sample, sequenced in a study of Graves' ophthalmopathy and Graves' hyperthyroidism. One entry per CDR3 protein, called by TCRdb with MiXCR from the multiplex PCR reads. This table holds over a million distinct CDR3 sequences, about two fifths found once. Source material: peripheral blood or thyroid tissue (not recorded which). These receptors were obtained from an adult man with Graves' hyperthyroidism. The CDR3 runs from the conserved cysteine through the conserved F or W. A D gene is named only where the DNA matches it firmly. Clone size appears in some rows only: once, few, many, or a class for an expanded clone.

many	TRBJ2-7	TRBD1	TRBV4-3	13	TGCGCCAGCAGCCAACCACCAGGGGGCGAGCAGTACTTC	CASSQPPGGEQYF
few	TRBJ2-5	TRBD1	TRBV6-2/TRBV6-3	14	TGTGCCAGCAGTTACCTAAGACAGGGAGAGACCCAGTACTTC	CASSYLRQGETQYF
-	TRBJ2-7	-	TRBV7-9	13	TGTGCCAGCAGTCCTGCCAGGGGACACGAGCAGTACTTC	CASSPARGHEQYF
many	TRBJ2-7	TRBD2	TRBV7-9	14	TGTGCCAGCCAGCGGGACCCGGCCTCCTACGAGCAGTACTTC	CASQRDPASYEQYF
many	TRBJ2-7	-	TRBV7-9	14	TGTGCCAGCAGCTTAGGGACGGCCGCCTACGAGCAGTACTTC	CASSLGTAAYEQYF
-	TRBJ2-2	TRBD1	TRBV20-1	15	TGCAGTGCTAGAACCGGGACAGGGCACACCGGGGAGCTGTTTTTT	CSARTGTGHTGELFF
-	TRBJ2-7	TRBD1	TRBV5-1	16	TGCGCCAGCAGCTTGGGTGGACAGGGGGCCGGCTACGAGCAGTACTTC	CASSLGGQGAGYEQYF
once	TRBJ2-7	-	TRBV20-1	12	TGCAGTTTGCGGGCCAGCTCCTACGAGCAGTACTTC	CSLRASSYEQYF
few	TRBJ2-5	-	TRBV4-3	15	TGCGCCAGCAGCCAGGGGGAACAGGGTGCGGAGACCCAGTACTTC	CASSQGEQGAETQYF
few	TRBJ1-5	TRBD1	TRBV6-5	16	TGTGCCAGCAGGGGACAGGGGAGAGGTGGCAATCAGCCCCAGCATTTT	CASRGQGRGGNQPQHF
-	TRBJ2-7	-	TRBV19	16	TGTGCCAGTAGTAACCCGAAGACAGGTCTTCACTACGAGCAGTACTTC	CASSNPKTGLHYEQYF
-	TRBJ2-2	-	TRBV19	15	TGTGCCAGTAGTACCAAGACAGAAATCACCGGGGAGCTGTTTTTT	CASSTKTEITGELFF
few	TRBJ1-5	TRBD1	TRBV24-1	17	TGTGCCAGCAGTTACTCGGGCGGCAGGGGGCGAAATCAGCCCCAGCATTTT	CASSYSGGRGRNQPQHF
few	TRBJ1-5	TRBD1	TRBV19	18	TGTGCCAGTAGTTTCGGCCCGGGACAGGGTGCCTTCAATCAGCCCCAGCATTTT	CASSFGPGQGAFNQPQHF
-	TRBJ1-1	-	TRBV7-2	13	TGTGCCATCAGCCCTGATCAGAACACTGAAGCTTTCTTT	CAISPDQNTEAFF
many	TRBJ2-7	TRBD1	TRBV7-2	16	TGTGCCAGCAGCTTATTTGCACAGGGGATCGGCTACGAGCAGTACTTC	CASSLFAQGIGYEQYF
once	TRBJ1-1	-	TRBV28	13	TGTGCCAGCAGTATACAGCCGAACACTGAAGCCTTCTTT	CASSIQPNTEAFF
many	TRBJ1-6	-	TRBV19	12	TGTGCCAGTGGGGGGATCGAATCACCCCTCCACTTT	CASGGIESPLHF
many	TRBJ1-2	TRBD1	TRBV5-1	14	TGCGCCAGCAGCCAAGGGACAGGGGAGATTGGCTACACCTTC	CASSQGTGEIGYTF
-	TRBJ2-5	-	TRBV13	15	TGTGCCAGCAGAAAACAGGGAAGGCCTCGAGAGACCCAGTACTTC	CASRKQGRPRETQYF
-	TRBJ1-5	TRBD1	TRBV6-1	15	TGTGCCAGCAGTGAGATCGACAGGGGCAATCAGCCCCAGCATTTT	CASSEIDRGNQPQHF